This T cell receptor (beta chain) was observed in a study of CD8+CD57+ T cells in acquired aplastic anemia. Findings of the study overall: There were fewer than 35 CD8+ CDR3 sequences that occurred in both patients and controls.

Per germline, CDR1 SGHAT and CDR2 FQNNGV. The CDR3 spans 17 residues. V was pared by 1 base and J by 0 bases, with 14 bases between. Patients included in sequencing had previously demonstrated CD8+CD57+ cell expansion by flow cytometry. According to the study, genomic DNA was the template for TCR beta VDJ and CDR3 profiling. MiXCR, applied by TCRdb to the reads, yields one record per CDR3 protein. The profile covers under 150,000 distinct CDR3 sequences, with over 30% appearing a single time and 2.6% taken by the ten largest. This clonotype was seen at least ten times. The antigen is undetermined. The chain has TRBV11-2 and TRBJ2-3; a weak D match, TRBD2 (6 bases). This receptor was obtained from a human donor with aplastic anemia. Material: sorted CD4+, CD8+, or CD8+CD57+ T cells (not recorded which) from PBMCs. CDR3 loop: CASSLGSGGSSTDTQYF. The CDR3 DNA follows: TGTGCCAGCAGCTTAGGGTCCGGGGGATCTAGCACAGATACGCAGTATTTT.